The entry below describes one T cell receptor beta chain. Antigen: not known. This entry comes from a study of PD-L1 blockade in urothelial cancer. Overall study context: Patients started atezolizumab in the mid-2010s, 1,200 mg intravenously every 3 weeks.

As to time point: peripheral blood 6 weeks after treatment start. CDR3 length: 18 residues. Trimming took 0 bases from V and 1 from J, leaving 16 bases between them. Germline values: CDR1 ENHRY, CDR2 SYGVKD. Study findings and constraints: Those with durable benefit had larger increases in tumor-associated blood clones at 3 weeks.

Clones were sequenced by immunoSEQ multiplex PCR, and TCRdb holds only the in-frame ones, with some missing. The sample lists 20,000 to 25,000 clones; around 91% were seen once. This clonotype was obtained from a woman aged 60-70 years with urothelial cancer. This chain connects TRBV10-3 to TRBJ1-5, with D possibly matching TRBD1 (5 bases). The sample consisted of PBMCs, taken around atezolizumab (anti-PD-L1) treatment. The CDR3 coding sequence is TGTGCCATCAGTGAGTCGGGGGGTTGGGGCAGGAGCAATCAGCCCCAGCATTTT. Protein product: CAISESGGWGRSNQPQHF.